The following is a TCR beta chain sequence with its context. Its matching antigen is unknown. Germline V gives CDR1 SGHRS, CDR2 YFSETQ. Losses at the gene ends were 4 bases for V and 4 bases for J; bases not matched to a gene: 11. The length of the CDR3 is 16 residues. The sample comes from a study of cytomegalovirus exposure and HLA in healthy donors. The PCR had 60 Vbeta and 13 Jbeta primers. The method was immunoSEQ multiplex PCR; TCRdb's version includes in-frame clones alone and lacks a portion of them. The table shows roughly 70,000 clones, with approximately 92% occurring only once. Overall study results and limits: In vitro assays verified that three CMV-associated chains recognized CMV antigens specifically. Later analysis identified a missense DCLRE1C variant that was linked to TCR beta V- and J-gene trimming.

Source material: PBMCs. The chain has TRBV5-1 and TRBJ1-3; TRBD1 agrees at 7 bases. This clonotype was sampled from a woman under 40 in good health and CMV-seropositive. The CDR3 DNA is TGCGCCAGCAGCCCTTTGACAGGGTTGGTCGGAAACACCATATATTTT. Residues: CASSPLTGLVGNTIYF.